These 32 T cell receptor beta chains came from one sample sequenced in a study of blood T cell repertoires in COVID-19. The table came from immunoSEQ multiplex PCR; TCRdb's copy has only in-frame clones and leaves some out. There are a few hundred thousand clones in the sample; more than 75% occur only once, and less than 2% lies in the top ten. The source material was PBMCs or T cells enriched from blood (not recorded which). Receptor source: a middle-aged woman who had recovered from COVID-19.

The chain recombines TRBV19 with TRBJ2-3, with 7 bases that match TRBD2. Per the germline V gene, CDR1 is LNHDA and CDR2 is SQIVND (reference sequence). V dropped 6 bases and J dropped 2; count of bases not matched to a gene: 5. The CDR3 extends over 14 amino acids. CDR3 DNA: TGTGCCAGTAGACCTGGACTAGTCACAGATACGCAGTATTTT. Translated, it gives CASRPGLVTDTQYF.

Note on this clone: Compared with germline, one end of the junction differs, possibly owing to a read error. This chain uses TRBV11-2 with TRBJ2-7; D is possibly TRBD1 (5 bases). The CDR3 contains 16 residues. The germline gives CDR1 SGHAT, CDR2 FQNNGV. The CDR3 nucleotides read TGTGCCAGCCGCTTGGTTTCGCGGACACAGACCTACGAGCAGTACTTC. Protein sequence: CASRLVSRTQTYEQYF. The whole variable domain, remainder taken from reference TRBV11-2 and TRBJ2-7, is EAGVAQSPRYKIIEKRQSVAFWCNPISGHATLYWYQQILGQGPKLLIQFQNNGVVDDSQLPKDRFSAERLKGVDSTLKIQPAKLEDSAVYLCASRLVSRTQTYEQYFGPGTRLTVT.

This clone was counted only a few times. V usage is TRBV19 and J usage is TRBJ1-1; D is uncertain. The CDR3 runs to 13 residues. Trimming pared 7 bases from V and 6 bases from J, leaving 15 bases between. Germline V gene data show CDR1 as LNHDA and CDR2 as SQIVND (reference sequence). CDR3 bases: TGTGCCAGTATCCATTCCTTGAGCGCTGAAGCTTTCTTT. It is translated as CASIHSLSAEAFF.

The chain employs TRBV30 and TRBJ1-2, with 8 bases lining up with TRBD1. J was trimmed by 7 bases and V by 3 bases; bases with no gene match: 10. This CDR3 contains 14 residues. Germline V gene sequence: CDR1 GTSNPN, CDR2 SVGIG (reference sequence). The CDR3 loop is CAWSPLNRGIGYTF. In DNA form, the CDR3 reads TGTGCCTGGAGCCCGCTAAACAGGGGGATTGGCTACACCTTC.

The rearrangement links TRBV10-2 to TRBJ2-5; 12 bases are a match to TRBD1. The germline V gene encodes CDR1 WSHSY and CDR2 SAAADI. The length of the CDR3 is 17 residues. V was pared by 6 bases and J by 5 bases, with 13 bases of the junction left unmatched. CDR3 amino acids: CASSSTGTGGAWETQYF. The CDR3 DNA sequence: TGCGCCAGCAGCTCAACCGGGACAGGGGGCGCCTGGGAGACCCAGTACTTC.

The V and J genes are TRBV4-3 and TRBJ1-1, with D unclear. Germline loops: CDR1 LGHNA, CDR2 YSLEER. The ends were cut back, 0 bases at V and 10 bases at J, with 18 bases in the middle. The CDR3 runs 15 residues. CDR3 in amino acids: CASSQDPLGDYRAFF. The DNA of the CDR3 is TGCGCCAGCAGCCAAGATCCCCTCGGGGATTATAGAGCTTTCTTT.

V and J are TRBV6-5 and TRBJ1-5, with TRBD1 matching over 8 bases. Germline values: CDR1 MNHEY, CDR2 SVGAGI. The CDR3 extends over 15 amino acids. The junction had 8 bases not matched to a gene; V was cut back by 5 bases and J by 5 bases. The CDR3 spells CASSRDRGGDQPQHF. CDR3 DNA sequence: TGTGCCAGCAGTCGAGACAGGGGTGGGGATCAGCCCCAGCATTTT.

V usage is TRBV9 and J usage is TRBJ2-1; the match to TRBD2 covers 9 bases. CDR1 is SGDLS and CDR2 is YYNGEE in the germline V gene. The J segment lost 1 base and the V segment lost 0 bases, leaving 5 bases of the junction unmatched. The CDR3 is 17 amino acids. The CDR3 loop is CASSVDEREVSYNEQFF. DNA for the CDR3: TGTGCCAGCAGCGTAGATGAGCGGGAGGTTTCCTACAATGAGCAGTTCTTC.

The chain recombines TRBV12-3 or TRBV12-4 with TRBJ2-3; the D gene is possibly TRBD2 (5 bases). The CDR3 loop spans 13 amino acids. V was clipped by 2 bases and J by 8 bases, with 11 bases between them. For the CDR3, the DNA is TGTGCCAGCAGTTTAAATCGGGATGGTACGCAGTATTTT. It yields the protein CASSLNRDGTQYF.

J is TRBJ2-7 and V is TRBV4-3; a weak D match, TRBD1 (5 bases). The V end lost 3 bases, the J end lost 2 bases, and 11 bases lay between the germline ends. This CDR3 has 14 amino acids. Germline lookup yields CDR1 LGHNA and CDR2 YSLEER. In DNA, the CDR3 is TGCGCCAGCAGCCACAGGGTCCTCACCTACGAGCAGTACTTC. Its protein is CASSHRVLTYEQYF.

V and J are TRBV6-5 and TRBJ2-2; tentative D call: TRBD2 (5 bases). V was trimmed by 8 bases and J by 6 bases, leaving 13 bases between them. The CDR3 is made up of 13 amino acids. CDR1 and CDR2 (germline): MNHEY, SVGAGI. The DNA of the CDR3 is TGTGCCAGCGAGGGCGTGACGGCCGGGGAGCTGTTTTTT. Its translation is CASEGVTAGELFF.

The V call is TRBV10-3, the J call TRBJ1-5; no definite D call. Germline values: CDR1 ENHRY, CDR2 SYGVKD. Trimming cost V 4 bases and J 8 bases, with 15 bases left between them. This CDR3 region has 14 residues. The CDR3 sequence: CAISGSLEQEPQHF. CDR3 coding DNA: TGTGCCATCAGTGGCAGCCTCGAGCAGGAGCCCCAGCATTTT.

The chain employs TRBV16 and TRBJ1-2; D is undetermined. This CDR3 comprises 13 residues. Trimming took off 8 bases at V and 3 bases at J, with 13 bases between the two ends. CDR1 and CDR2 (germline): KGHSY, FQNENV. DNA for the CDR3: TGTGCCAGCGGGGAGATTCCTGACTATGGCTACACCTTC. Protein: CASGEIPDYGYTF.

V usage is TRBV3-1 (or the pseudogene TRBV3-2) and J usage is TRBJ1-2; TRBD1 matches at 8 bases. Germline lookup yields CDR1 LGHDT and CDR2 YNNKEL (reference sequence). CDR3 length: 15 amino acids. V lost 0 bases to trimming and J lost 4 bases; unmatched junction nucleotides: 4. This chain's CDR3 is CASSQDRDRSYGYTF. In DNA form, the CDR3 reads TGTGCCAGCAGCCAAGATAGGGACAGGTCCTATGGCTACACCTTC.

The chain uses TRBV9 and TRBJ2-7, with TRBD1 as a possible D gene (6 bases). CDR3 size: 15 residues. Trimming took off 4 bases at V and 2 bases at J, with 16 bases between the two ends. From germline, CDR1 is SGDLS and CDR2 YYNGEE. Here the CDR3 reads CASSQKQGGTYEQYF. CDR3 nucleotides: TGTGCCAGCAGCCAGAAACAGGGTGGGACCTACGAGCAGTACTTC.

This clone was detected only a few times. The chain recombines TRBV3-1 (or the pseudogene TRBV3-2) with TRBJ2-1, with D possibly TRBD2 on 6 matching bases. CDR3 length equals 12 residues. V lost 1 base and J lost 13, with 11 bases in between. CDR1 LGHDT and CDR2 YNNKEL come from the germline V gene (reference sequence). CDR3 sequence (DNA): TGTGCCAGCAGCCAAGGTAATAGCGGACAGTTCTTC. Translation: CASSQGNSGQFF.

The chain carries TRBV5-6 and TRBJ2-5; 7 bases fit TRBD1. Germline V CDR1 and CDR2: SGHDT, YYEEEE. The length of the CDR3 is 14 residues. J lost 7 bases, V lost 1 base, and 7 bases had no gene match. The chain's CDR3 is CASSLWGPGGTQYF. In DNA, the CDR3 is TGTGCCAGCAGCTTGTGGGGGCCAGGGGGGACCCAGTACTTC.

The chain couples TRBV5-6 to TRBJ2-7; 7 bases match TRBD2. The CDR3 contains 14 residues. CDR1 and CDR2 from the germline V gene are SGHDT and YYEEEE. The V and J ends lost 2 bases and 3 bases, in that order; junction bases with no gene match: 5. CDR3 DNA: TGTGCCAGCAGCTTAGCGGGACCCCACTACGAGCAGTACTTC. Protein product: CASSLAGPHYEQYF.

The chain recombines TRBV7-9 with TRBJ2-7; 7 bases are shared with TRBD1. CDR1 and CDR2 from the germline V gene are SEHNR and FQNEAQ (reference sequence). CDR3 length: 14 amino acids. Unmatched junction bases numbered 7, after V lost 5 bases and J lost 3 bases. The CDR3 reads CASSPQGLLYEQYF. The CDR3 coding sequence is TGTGCCAGCAGCCCACAGGGGCTGCTCTACGAGCAGTACTTC.

The chain links TRBV12-3 or TRBV12-4 to TRBJ2-1; no clear D. Trimming cost V 6 bases and J 7 bases, with 13 bases left between them. The CDR3 runs 13 residues. CDR3 amino acids: CASSPSSENEQFF. In nucleotides, the CDR3 is TGTGCCAGCAGCCCGAGTTCGGAGAATGAGCAGTTCTTC.

This clone was seen a few times. V usage is TRBV6-6 and J usage is TRBJ1-5; possibly TRBD1 for D (5 bases). The CDR3 has 13 residues. Trimming took 6 bases from V and 6 from J, leaving 12 bases between them. Per the germline V gene, CDR1 is MNHNY and CDR2 is SVGAGI (reference sequence). This CDR3 is CASRRGLGQPQHF. The CDR3 DNA is TGTGCCAGCAGAAGGGGTTTGGGTCAGCCCCAGCATTTT.

The chain carries TRBV19 and TRBJ1-5; D might be TRBD1 (6 bases). The CDR3 has 15 amino acids. Trimming cost V 5 bases and J 1 base, with 12 bases left between them. Germline values: CDR1 LNHDA, CDR2 SQIVND (reference sequence). DNA for the CDR3: TGTGCCAGTAGTCAACAGGGTGTCAGCAATCAGCCCCAGCATTTT. Translation gives CASSQQGVSNQPQHF.

V is TRBV2 and J is TRBJ1-1, with a possible D match to TRBD1 (5 bases). The CDR3 is 15 amino acids. Trimming removed 9 bases at V and 0 bases at J, with 17 bases between. The V gene's germline CDR1 is SNHLY and CDR2 FYNNEI. CDR3 bases: TGTGCCAGTTCGAACAGACAGCTCATGAACACTGAAGCTTTCTTT. It yields the protein CASSNRQLMNTEAFF.

This chain connects TRBV19 to TRBJ1-5; TRBD1 aligns across 7 bases. The V gene's germline CDR1 is LNHDA and CDR2 SQIVND (reference sequence). The CDR3 is 15 amino acids. J gave up 7 bases and V 8 bases, and 14 bases lay outside the gene matches. CDR3 sequence reads: CASRGKQGKGQPQHF. In nucleotides, the CDR3 is TGTGCCAGTCGGGGAAAACAGGGGAAAGGCCAGCCCCAGCATTTT.

The rearrangement joins TRBV19 to TRBJ2-3, with TRBD1 as a possible D gene (5 bases). The CDR3 spans 16 residues. Germline-derived CDR1 and CDR2 are LNHDA and SQIVND (reference sequence). Trimming shortened V by 5 bases and J by 0 bases, and 15 bases separated the two germline ends. The CDR3 sequence: CASSPHAGSSTDTQYF. The CDR3 bases are TGTGCCAGTAGTCCCCACGCAGGGTCGAGCACAGATACGCAGTATTTT.

This chain uses TRBV5-1 with TRBJ1-1, with TRBD1 identical over 10 bases. This CDR3 spans 13 amino acids. V was clipped by 5 bases and J by 11 bases; unmatched bases: 9. Germline-derived CDR1 and CDR2 are SGHRS and YFSETQ. The CDR3 DNA sequence: TGCGCCAGCAGTTGGGACAGGGGATCTGTGGCTTTCTTT. Its protein is CASSWDRGSVAFF.

The chain is built from TRBV6-5 and TRBJ1-1; D is possibly TRBD1 (6 bases). CDR3 length: 13 amino acids. Looked up from germline, CDR1 is MNHEY and CDR2 is SVGAGI. Trimming left V 6 bases short and J 3 bases short, with 11 bases between. CDR3 sequence reads: CASRGGADTEAFF. The CDR3 coding sequence is TGTGCCAGCAGAGGGGGGGCAGACACTGAAGCTTTCTTT.

This clone has more than one count but fewer than ten. The sample carries other DNA sequences with the same CDR3. The V gene is TRBV5-1, the J gene TRBJ1-1; D may be TRBD1 (6 bases). Trimming took off 0 bases at V and 3 bases at J, with 9 bases between the two ends. This CDR3 has 14 amino acids. Germline V gene lookup returns CDR1 SGHRS and CDR2 YFSETQ. The CDR3 nucleotides read TGCGCCAGCAGCTTGGACAGGGTGTACACTGAAGCTTTCTTT. Residues: CASSLDRVYTEAFF.

The chain employs TRBV4-3 and TRBJ2-5; 7 bases are shared with TRBD1. The J segment lost 5 bases and the V segment lost 4 bases, leaving 10 bases of the junction unmatched. The CDR3 consists of 15 residues. The germline V gene has CDR1 LGHNA and CDR2 YSLEER. CDR3 coding DNA: TGCGCCAGCAGCCCCTCCAGAGGGGGCGGGGAGACCCAGTACTTC. It is translated as CASSPSRGGGETQYF.

The genes are TRBV6-6 and TRBJ1-2; TRBD1 matches 8 bases. V dropped 6 bases and J dropped 3; count of bases not matched to a gene: 3. The CDR3 is 13 residues long. From germline, CDR1 is MNHNY and CDR2 SVGAGI (reference sequence). The CDR3 reads CASSTGGDYGYTF. DNA for the CDR3: TGTGCCAGCAGCACAGGGGGGGACTATGGCTACACCTTC.

The chain has TRBV4-3 and TRBJ1-4; the match to TRBD1 covers 10 bases. The CDR3 totals 16 residues. The ends lost 1 base at V and 6 bases at J; junction bases unmatched: 5. Per germline, CDR1 LGHNA and CDR2 YSLEER. CDR3 sequence: CASSQGRGTGDEKLFF. CDR3 in DNA: TGCGCCAGCAGCCAAGGGCGGGGGACAGGGGATGAAAAACTGTTTTTT.

CDR3: CASSVVGTGGGYTF. CDR3 bases: TGTGCCAGTAGTGTTGTGGGGACAGGGGGCGGCTACACCTTC. This sequence joins TRBV19 and TRBJ1-2, with TRBD1 identical over 12 bases. From germline, CDR1 is LNHDA and CDR2 SQIVND (reference sequence). The CDR3 sequence is 14 residues long. The J segment lost 8 bases and the V segment lost 5 bases, leaving 6 bases of the junction unmatched.